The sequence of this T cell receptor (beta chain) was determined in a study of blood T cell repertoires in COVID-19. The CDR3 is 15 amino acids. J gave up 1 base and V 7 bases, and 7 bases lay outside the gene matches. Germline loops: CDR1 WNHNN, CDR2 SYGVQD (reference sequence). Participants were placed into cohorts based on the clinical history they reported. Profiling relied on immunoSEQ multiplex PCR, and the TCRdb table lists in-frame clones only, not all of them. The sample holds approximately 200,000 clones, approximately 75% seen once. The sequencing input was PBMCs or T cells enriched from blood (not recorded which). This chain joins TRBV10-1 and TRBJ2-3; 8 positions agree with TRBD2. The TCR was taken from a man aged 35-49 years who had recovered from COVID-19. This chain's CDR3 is CASTGGQGGTDTQYF. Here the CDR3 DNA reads TGCGCCAGCACGGGGGGGCAGGGAGGCACAGATACGCAGTATTTT.